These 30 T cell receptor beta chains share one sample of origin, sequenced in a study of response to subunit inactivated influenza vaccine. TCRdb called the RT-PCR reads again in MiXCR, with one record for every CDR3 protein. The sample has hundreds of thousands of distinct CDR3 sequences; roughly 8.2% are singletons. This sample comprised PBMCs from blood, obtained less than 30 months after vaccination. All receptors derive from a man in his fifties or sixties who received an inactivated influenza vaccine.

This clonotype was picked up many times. The DNA of the CDR3 is TGCAGTGCTAGACAGCCCCAAGAGACCCAGTACTTC. Translation: CSARQPQETQYF. The V gene is TRBV20-1, the J gene TRBJ2-5; D not resolved. The V end was cut by 2 bases, the J end by 1 base, with 5 bases between. The length of the CDR3 is 12 residues. In germline, CDR1 is DFQATT, CDR2 SNEGSKA (reference sequence).

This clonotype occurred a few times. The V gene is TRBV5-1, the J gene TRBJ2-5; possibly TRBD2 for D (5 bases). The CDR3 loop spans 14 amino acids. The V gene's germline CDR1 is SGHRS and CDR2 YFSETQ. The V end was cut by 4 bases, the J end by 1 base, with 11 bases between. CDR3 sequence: CASSPPDSQETQYF. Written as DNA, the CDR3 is TGCGCCAGCAGCCCCCCGGACTCCCAAGAGACCCAGTACTTC.

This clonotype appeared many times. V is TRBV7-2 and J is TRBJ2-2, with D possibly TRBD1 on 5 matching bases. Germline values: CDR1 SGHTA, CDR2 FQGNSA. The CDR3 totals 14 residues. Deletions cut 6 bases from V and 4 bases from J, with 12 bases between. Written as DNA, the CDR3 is TGTGCCAGCAGAATTGGGGCTGGCACCGGGGAGCTGTTTTTT. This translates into CASRIGAGTGELFF.

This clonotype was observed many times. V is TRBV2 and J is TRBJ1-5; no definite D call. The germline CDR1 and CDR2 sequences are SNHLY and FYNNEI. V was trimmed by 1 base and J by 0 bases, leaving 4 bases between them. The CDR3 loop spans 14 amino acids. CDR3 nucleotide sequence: TGTGCCAGCAGTGAAGGCCATAGCAATCAGCCCCAGCATTTT. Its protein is CASSEGHSNQPQHF.

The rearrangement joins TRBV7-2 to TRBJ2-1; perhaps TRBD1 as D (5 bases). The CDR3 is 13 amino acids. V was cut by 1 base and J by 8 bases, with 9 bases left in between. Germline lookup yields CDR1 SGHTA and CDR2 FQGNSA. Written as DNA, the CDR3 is TGTGCCAGCAGCTTAGGGGTCAGGGATGAGCAGTTCTTC. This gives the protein CASSLGVRDEQFF.

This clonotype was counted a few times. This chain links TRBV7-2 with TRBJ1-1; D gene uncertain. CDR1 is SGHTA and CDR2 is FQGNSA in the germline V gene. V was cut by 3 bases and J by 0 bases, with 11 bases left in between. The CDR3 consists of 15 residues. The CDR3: CASSLSFSMNTEAFF. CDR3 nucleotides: TGTGCCAGCAGCTTGTCGTTCAGCATGAACACTGAAGCTTTCTTT.

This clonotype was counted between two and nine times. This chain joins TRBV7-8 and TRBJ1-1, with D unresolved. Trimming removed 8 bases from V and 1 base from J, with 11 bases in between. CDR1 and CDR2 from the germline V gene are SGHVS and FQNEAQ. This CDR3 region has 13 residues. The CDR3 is CASGSSPNTEAFF. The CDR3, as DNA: TGTGCCAGCGGTTCTTCGCCGAACACTGAAGCTTTCTTT.

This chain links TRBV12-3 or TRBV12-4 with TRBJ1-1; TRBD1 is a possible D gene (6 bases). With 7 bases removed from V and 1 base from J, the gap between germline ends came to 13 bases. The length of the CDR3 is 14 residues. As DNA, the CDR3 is TGTGCCAGCACCCCGACAGGAAAGAACACTGAAGCTTTCTTT. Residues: CASTPTGKNTEAFF.

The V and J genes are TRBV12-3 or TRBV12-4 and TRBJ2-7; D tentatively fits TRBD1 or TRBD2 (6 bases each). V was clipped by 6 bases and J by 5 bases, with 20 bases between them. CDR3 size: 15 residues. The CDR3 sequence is CASSPGADPSNEQYF. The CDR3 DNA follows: TGTGCCAGCAGCCCGGGGGCGGATCCTTCGAACGAGCAGTACTTC.

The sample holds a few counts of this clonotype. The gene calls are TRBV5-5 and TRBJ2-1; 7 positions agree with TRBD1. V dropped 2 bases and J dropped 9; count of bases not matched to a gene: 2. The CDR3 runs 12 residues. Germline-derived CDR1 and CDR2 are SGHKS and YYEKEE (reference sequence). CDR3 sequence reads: CASSFRGSEQFF. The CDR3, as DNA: TGTGCCAGCAGCTTCAGGGGGAGTGAGCAGTTCTTC.

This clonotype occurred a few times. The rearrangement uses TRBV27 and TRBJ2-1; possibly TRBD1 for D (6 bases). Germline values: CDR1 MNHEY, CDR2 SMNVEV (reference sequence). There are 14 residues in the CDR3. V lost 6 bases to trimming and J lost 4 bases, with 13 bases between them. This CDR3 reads CASSLGTPYNEQFF. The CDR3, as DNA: TGTGCCAGCAGCCTGGGGACACCTTACAATGAGCAGTTCTTC.

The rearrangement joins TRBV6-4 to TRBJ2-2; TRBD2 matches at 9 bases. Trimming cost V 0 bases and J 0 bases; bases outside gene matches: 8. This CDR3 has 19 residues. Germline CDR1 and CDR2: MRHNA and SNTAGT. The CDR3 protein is CASSDSQVAGDPNTGELFF. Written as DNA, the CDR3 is TGTGCCAGCAGTGACTCCCAAGTAGCGGGGGATCCGAACACCGGGGAGCTGTTTTTT.

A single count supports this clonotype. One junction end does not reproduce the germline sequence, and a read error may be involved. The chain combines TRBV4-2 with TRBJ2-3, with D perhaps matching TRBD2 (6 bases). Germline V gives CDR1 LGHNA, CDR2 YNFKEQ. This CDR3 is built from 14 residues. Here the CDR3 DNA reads TGTGTCAGCAGCCAAGAGACGGGGGCAGATACGCAGTATTTT. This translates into CVSSQETGADTQYF.

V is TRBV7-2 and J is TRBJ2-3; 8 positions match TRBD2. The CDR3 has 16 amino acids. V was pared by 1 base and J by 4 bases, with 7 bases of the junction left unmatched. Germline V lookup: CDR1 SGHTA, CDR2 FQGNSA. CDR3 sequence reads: CASSLERRGGSDTQYF. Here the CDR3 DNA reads TGTGCCAGCAGCTTAGAACGTCGGGGGGGCTCAGATACGCAGTATTTT.

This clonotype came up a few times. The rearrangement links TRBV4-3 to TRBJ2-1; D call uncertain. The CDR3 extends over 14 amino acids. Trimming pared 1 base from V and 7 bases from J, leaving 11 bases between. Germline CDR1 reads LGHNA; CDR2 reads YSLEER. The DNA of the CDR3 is TGCGCCAGCAGCCAAGCAGTGACGAGGAATGAGCAGTTCTTC. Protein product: CASSQAVTRNEQFF.

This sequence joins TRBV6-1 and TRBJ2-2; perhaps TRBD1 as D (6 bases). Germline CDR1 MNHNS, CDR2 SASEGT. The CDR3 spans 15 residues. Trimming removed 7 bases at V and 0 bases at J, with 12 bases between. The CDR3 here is CASTSGTTNTGELFF. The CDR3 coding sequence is TGTGCCAGCACCTCCGGGACAACGAACACCGGGGAGCTGTTTTTT.

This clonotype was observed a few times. CDR3 DNA sequence: TGTGCCAGCAGTGAATCCAGGGGGAGGAACACTGAAGCTTTCTTT. Translating gives CASSESRGRNTEAFF. This chain connects TRBV2 to TRBJ1-1; 7 bases line up with TRBD1. Unmatched junction bases numbered 4, after V lost 2 bases and J lost 1 base. Germline V gives CDR1 SNHLY, CDR2 FYNNEI. The CDR3 is made up of 15 amino acids.

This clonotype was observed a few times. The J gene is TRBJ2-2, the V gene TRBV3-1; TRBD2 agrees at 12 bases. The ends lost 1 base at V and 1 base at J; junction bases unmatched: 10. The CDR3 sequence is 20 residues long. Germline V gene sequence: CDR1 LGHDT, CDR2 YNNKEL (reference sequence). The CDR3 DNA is TGTGCCAGCAGCCAAGTCCTAGCGGGAGGGGGAGATCGGAACACCGGGGAGCTGTTTTTT. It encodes CASSQVLAGGGDRNTGELFF.

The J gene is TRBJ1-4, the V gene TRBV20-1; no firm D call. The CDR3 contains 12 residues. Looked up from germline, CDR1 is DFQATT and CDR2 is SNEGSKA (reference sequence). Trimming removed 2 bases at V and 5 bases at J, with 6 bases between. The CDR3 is CSARKPNEKLFF. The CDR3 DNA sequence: TGCAGTGCTAGAAAGCCGAATGAAAAACTGTTTTTT.

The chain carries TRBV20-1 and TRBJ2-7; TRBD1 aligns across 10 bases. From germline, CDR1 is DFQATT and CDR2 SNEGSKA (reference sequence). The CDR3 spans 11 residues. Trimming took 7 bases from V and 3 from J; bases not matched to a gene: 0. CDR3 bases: TGCAGTGGGACAGGGGGCTACGAGCAGTACTTC. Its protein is CSGTGGYEQYF.

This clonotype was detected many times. CDR3 sequence: CASSQAGVNTEAFF. In DNA, the CDR3 is TGTGCCAGCAGCCAAGCGGGGGTGAACACTGAAGCTTTCTTT. The chain is built from TRBV4-2 and TRBJ1-1, with D perhaps matching TRBD1 (5 bases). This CDR3 contains 14 residues. Trimming took 1 base from V and 0 from J, leaving 6 bases between them. The V gene's germline CDR1 is LGHNA and CDR2 YNFKEQ.

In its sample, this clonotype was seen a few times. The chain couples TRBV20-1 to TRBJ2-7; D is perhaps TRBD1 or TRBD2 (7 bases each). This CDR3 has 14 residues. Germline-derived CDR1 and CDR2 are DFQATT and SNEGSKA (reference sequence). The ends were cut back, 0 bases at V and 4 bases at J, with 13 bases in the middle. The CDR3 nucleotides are TGCAGTGCTAGAGAACGCAGGGGGGGATACGAGCAGTACTTC. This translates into CSARERRGGYEQYF.

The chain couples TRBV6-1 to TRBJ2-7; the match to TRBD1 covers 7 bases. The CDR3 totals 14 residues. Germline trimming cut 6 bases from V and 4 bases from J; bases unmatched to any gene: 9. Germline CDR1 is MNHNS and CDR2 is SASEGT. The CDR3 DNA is TGTGCCAGCAGCGGGACAGCCGACATATACGAGCAGTACTTC. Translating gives CASSGTADIYEQYF.

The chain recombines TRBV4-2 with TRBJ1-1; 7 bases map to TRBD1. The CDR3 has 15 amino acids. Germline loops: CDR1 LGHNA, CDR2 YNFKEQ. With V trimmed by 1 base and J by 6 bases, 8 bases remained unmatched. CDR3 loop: CASSQGGRGLPEAFF. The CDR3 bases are TGTGCCAGCAGCCAAGGGGGTAGGGGGCTCCCTGAAGCTTTCTTT.

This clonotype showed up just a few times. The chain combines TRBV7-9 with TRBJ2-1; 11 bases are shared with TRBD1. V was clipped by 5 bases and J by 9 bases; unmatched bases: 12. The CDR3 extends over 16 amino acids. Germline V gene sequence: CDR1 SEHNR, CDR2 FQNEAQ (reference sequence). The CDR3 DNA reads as TGTGCCAGCAGCCTGGGCGCCGGGACAGGGGGTATTGAGCAGTTCTTC. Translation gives CASSLGAGTGGIEQFF. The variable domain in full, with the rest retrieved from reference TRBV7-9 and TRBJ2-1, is DTGVSQNPRHKITKRGQNVTFRCDPISEHNRLYWYRQTLGQGPEFLTYFQNEAQLEKSRLLSDRFSAERPKGSFSTLEIQRTEQGDSAMYLCASSLGAGTGGIEQFFGPGTRLTVL.

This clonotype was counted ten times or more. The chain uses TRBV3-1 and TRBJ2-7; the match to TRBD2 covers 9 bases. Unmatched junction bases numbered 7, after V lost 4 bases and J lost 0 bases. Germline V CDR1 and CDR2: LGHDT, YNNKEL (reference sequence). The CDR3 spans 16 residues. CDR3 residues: CASSRLSGRLSYEQYF. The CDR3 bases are TGTGCCAGCAGCCGGCTCAGCGGGAGGCTCTCCTACGAGCAGTACTTC.

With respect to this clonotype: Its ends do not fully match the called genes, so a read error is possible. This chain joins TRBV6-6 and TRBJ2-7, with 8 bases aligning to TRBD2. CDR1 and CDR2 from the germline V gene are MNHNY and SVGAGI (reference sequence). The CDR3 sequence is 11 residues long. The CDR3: CASSRERESIF. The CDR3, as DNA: TGTGCCAGCAGTAGAGAGCGGGAGTCGATCTTC.

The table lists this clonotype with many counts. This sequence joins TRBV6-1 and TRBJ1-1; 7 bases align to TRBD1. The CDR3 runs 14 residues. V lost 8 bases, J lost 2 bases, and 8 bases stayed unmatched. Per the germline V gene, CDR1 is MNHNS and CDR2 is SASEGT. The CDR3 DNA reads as TGTGCCAGCGCGAGGGACAGCTACAACACTGAAGCTTTCTTT. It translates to CASARDSYNTEAFF.

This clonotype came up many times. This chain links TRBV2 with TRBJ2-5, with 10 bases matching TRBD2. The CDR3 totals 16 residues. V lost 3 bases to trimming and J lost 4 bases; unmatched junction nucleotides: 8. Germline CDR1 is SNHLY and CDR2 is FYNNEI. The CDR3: CASSDPSGGWGETQYF. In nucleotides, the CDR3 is TGTGCCAGCAGTGATCCTAGCGGGGGTTGGGGAGAGACCCAGTACTTC.

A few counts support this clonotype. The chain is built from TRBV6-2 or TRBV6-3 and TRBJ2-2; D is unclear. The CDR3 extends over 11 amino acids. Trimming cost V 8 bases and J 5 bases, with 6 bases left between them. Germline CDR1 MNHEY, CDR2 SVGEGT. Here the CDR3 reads CASGQTGELFF. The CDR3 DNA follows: TGTGCCAGCGGGCAAACCGGGGAGCTGTTTTTT.